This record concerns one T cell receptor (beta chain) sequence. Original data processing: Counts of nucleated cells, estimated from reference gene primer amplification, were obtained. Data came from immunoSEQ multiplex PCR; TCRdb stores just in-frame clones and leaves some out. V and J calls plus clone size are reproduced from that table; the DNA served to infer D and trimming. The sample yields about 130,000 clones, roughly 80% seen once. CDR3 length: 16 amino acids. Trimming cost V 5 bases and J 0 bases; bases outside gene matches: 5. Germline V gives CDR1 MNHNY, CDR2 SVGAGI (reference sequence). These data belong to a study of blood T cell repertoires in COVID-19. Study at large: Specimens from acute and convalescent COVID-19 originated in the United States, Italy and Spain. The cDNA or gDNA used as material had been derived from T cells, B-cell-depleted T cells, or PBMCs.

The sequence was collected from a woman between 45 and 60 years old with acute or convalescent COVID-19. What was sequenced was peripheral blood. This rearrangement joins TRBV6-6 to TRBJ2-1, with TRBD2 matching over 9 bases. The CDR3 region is CASSTGLASSYNEQFF. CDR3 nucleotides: TGTGCCAGCAGTACGGGACTAGCTAGCTCCTACAATGAGCAGTTCTTC.